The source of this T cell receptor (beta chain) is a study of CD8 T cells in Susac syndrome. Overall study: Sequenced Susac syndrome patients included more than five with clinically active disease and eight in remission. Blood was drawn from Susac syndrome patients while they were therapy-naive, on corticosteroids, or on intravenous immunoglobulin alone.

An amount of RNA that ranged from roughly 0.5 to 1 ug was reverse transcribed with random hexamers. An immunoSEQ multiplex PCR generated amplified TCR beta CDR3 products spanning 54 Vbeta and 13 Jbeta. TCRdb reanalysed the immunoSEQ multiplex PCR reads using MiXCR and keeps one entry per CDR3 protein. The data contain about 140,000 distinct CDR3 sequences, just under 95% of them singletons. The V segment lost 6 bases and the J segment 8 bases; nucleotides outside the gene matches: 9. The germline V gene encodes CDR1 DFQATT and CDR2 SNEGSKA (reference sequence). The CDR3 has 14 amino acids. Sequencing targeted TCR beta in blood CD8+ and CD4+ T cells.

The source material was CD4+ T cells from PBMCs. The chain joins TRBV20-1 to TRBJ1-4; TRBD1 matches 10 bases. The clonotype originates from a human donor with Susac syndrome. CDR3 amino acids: CSAGTGEKGEKLFF. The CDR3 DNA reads TGCAGTGCAGGGACAGGGGAAAAAGGAGAAAAACTGTTTTTT.